This TCR beta chain was captured by sequencing in a study of blood T cell repertoires in COVID-19. Data came from immunoSEQ multiplex PCR; TCRdb stores just in-frame clones and leaves some out. In the table there are some 180,000 clones, around 91% of which are singletons. This CDR3 spans 15 amino acids. V was pared by 3 bases and J by 3 bases, with 2 bases of the junction left unmatched. In germline, CDR1 is MNHEY, CDR2 SVGEGT. Sequencing used peripheral blood. V gene TRBV6-2 or TRBV6-3 combines with J gene TRBJ2-1; 10 nucleotides align to TRBD2. This sequence was found in a man aged 45 to 65 with acute or convalescent COVID-19. Here the CDR3 DNA reads TGTGCCAGCAGTTATCTAGCGGGAGACTACAATGAGCAGTTCTTC. It encodes CASSYLAGDYNEQFF.